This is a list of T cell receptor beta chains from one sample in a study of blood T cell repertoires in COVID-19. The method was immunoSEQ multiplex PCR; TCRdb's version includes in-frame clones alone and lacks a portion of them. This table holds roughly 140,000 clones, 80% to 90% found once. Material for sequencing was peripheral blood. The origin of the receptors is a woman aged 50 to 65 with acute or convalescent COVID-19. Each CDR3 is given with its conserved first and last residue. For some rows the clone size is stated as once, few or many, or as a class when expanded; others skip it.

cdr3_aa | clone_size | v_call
CSASRPEYNEQFF | NA | TRBV20-1
CASSLKPFYNEQFF | NA | TRBV27
CASSWGLNTEAFF | NA | TRBV28
CASSYGGPVQPQHF | NA | TRBV7-9
CASSYDRDGYGYTF | NA | TRBV6-5
CASSPSGQGVFTF | NA | TRBV18
CASSEYTRVLYF | NA | TRBV6-1
CAGNPSGSSYEQYF | NA | TRBV9
CASSKTGVNTEAFF | NA | TRBV19
CASERESNQPQHF | few | TRBV2
CATREDRGGNQPQHF | NA | TRBV24-1
CASSLDRPRANEKLFF | NA | TRBV11-2
CAISDMDLGNTIYF | NA | TRBV10-3
CATSDGAQQVQETQYF | NA | TRBV24-1
CAIGGQGDNEQFF | NA | TRBV10-3
CASSFTKQGAEGYTF | NA | TRBV2
CASSLELVNEQFF | NA | TRBV11-2
CASNGASGGSLLEKLFF | NA | TRBV2
CASQTSGNTGELFF | NA | TRBV2
CASRYWTGEGETQYF | NA | TRBV5-5
CASRQGASGELFF | NA | TRBV2
CAWTKITGGYGYTF | NA | TRBV30
CASGQGSGANVLTF | NA | TRBV4-1
CASSFRTVRNTGELFF | NA | TRBV27
CAISESASANTGELFF | NA | TRBV10-3
CASSESTASNQPQHF | NA | TRBV6-1
CASSLGPPGQGLYGYTF | NA | TRBV27
CASSILVSNEQFF | NA | TRBV19
CASTPSAGDYEQYF | NA | TRBV5-4
CASSRTSGEQETQYF | NA | TRBV4-2
CSVVWLAGVFSYNEQFF | NA | TRBV29-1
CASSTSWAGNGYTF | NA | TRBV7-2
CASSFQPRDTEAFF | many | TRBV7-9
CASSLGTGYNSPLHF | NA | TRBV7-2
CASSPRGGPSDTQYF | NA | TRBV9
CASSVAFGNTEAFF | NA | TRBV9
CASSEGWLPEGYGYTF | few | TRBV6-1
CATSSRGGSPLHF | NA | TRBV15
CATARPGGPQHF | NA | TRBV6-5
CASSLAQGPYNEQFF | once | TRBV5-5
CASSIASILGAVGYEQYF | NA | TRBV19
CASSGERTLSYEQYF | once | TRBV2
CASSERGDTGELFF | NA | TRBV6-4
CASSFWGAGNTGELFF | NA | TRBV27
CASSSSGTYNEQFF | NA | TRBV7-3
CASSSHLAVMNTEAFF | few | TRBV5-1
CASSPRTNEKLFF | NA | TRBV19